Following are 5 T cell receptor beta chains from one sample sequenced in a study of blood T cell repertoires in COVID-19. Sequencing was performed with immunoSEQ multiplex PCR; in TCRdb, only in-frame clones are kept and a portion is missing. Among about 120,000 clones listed, around 80% were seen once. Sequences were obtained from peripheral blood. All receptors come from a man in his 70s with active or convalescent COVID-19.

The chain carries TRBV29-1 and TRBJ2-1; weak D call: TRBD2 (5 bases). CDR1 and CDR2 (germline): SQVTM, ANQGSEA. CDR3 length equals 16 residues. V was cut by 4 bases and J by 6 bases, with 22 bases left in between. This CDR3 reads CSVVVKFAGLSNEQFF. Written as DNA, the CDR3 is TGCAGCGTTGTTGTCAAGTTCGCGGGCCTCTCCAATGAGCAGTTCTTC.

The J gene is TRBJ1-1, the V gene TRBV28, with TRBD1 identical over 12 bases. The trim removed 2 bases at V and 4 bases at J, leaving 11 bases unmatched. CDR1 MDHEN and CDR2 SYDVKM come from the germline V gene. This CDR3 comprises 18 residues. The CDR3 nucleotides read TGTGCCAGCAGTTTAATGATAGGGACAGGGGGCTCAACCACTGAAGCTTTCTTT. This encodes CASSLMIGTGGSTTEAFF. The entire variable domain, with the rest obtained from reference TRBV28 and TRBJ1-1, is as follows: DVKVTQSSRYLVKRTGEKVFLECVQDMDHENMFWYRQDPGLGLRLIYFSYDVKMKEKGDIPEGYSVSREKKERFSLILESASTNQTSMYLCASSLMIGTGGSTTEAFFGQGTRLTVV.

This clone occurred a few times. The chain has TRBV7-2 and TRBJ1-2; 9 nucleotides align to TRBD1. Trimming cost V 5 bases and J 4 bases; bases outside gene matches: 14. The length of the CDR3 is 17 residues. Per germline, CDR1 SGHTA and CDR2 FQGNSA. CDR3 sequence (DNA): TGTGCCAGCAGCCTACGGACAGGGGACACAAACCTCTATGGCTACACCTTC. Protein: CASSLRTGDTNLYGYTF.

V is TRBV5-1 and J is TRBJ1-1, with 7 bases aligning to TRBD1. This CDR3 has 13 amino acids. The J segment lost 10 bases and the V segment lost 3 bases, leaving 9 bases of the junction unmatched. Germline loops: CDR1 SGHRS, CDR2 YFSETQ. CDR3 protein: CASSWGQSEVAFF. As DNA, the CDR3 is TGCGCCAGCAGCTGGGGACAGTCAGAGGTAGCTTTCTTT.

This clone was picked up one time. This chain uses TRBV7-2 with TRBJ2-7; 7 bases are a match to TRBD2. This CDR3 is built from 15 residues. Germline values: CDR1 SGHTA, CDR2 FQGNSA. V lost 1 base, J lost 0 bases, and 3 bases stayed unmatched. CDR3 residues: CASSLVGGNSYEQYF. The CDR3 DNA reads TGTGCCAGCAGCTTAGTGGGGGGGAACTCCTACGAGCAGTACTTC. The full variable domain, in which reference TRBV7-2 and TRBJ2-7 provide the parts outside the CDR3, is GAGVSQSPSNKVTEKGKDVELRCDPISGHTALYWYRQSLGQGLEFLIYFQGNSAPDKSGLPSDRFSAERTGGSVSTLTIQRTQQEDSAVYLCASSLVGGNSYEQYFGPGTRLTVT.